These 30 T cell receptor beta chains came from one sample sequenced in a study of shared T cell receptors in the human thymus. TCRdb's copy holds only in-frame clones and misses some; the assay was immunoSEQ multiplex PCR. The sample has approximately 400,000 clones, over 90% seen once; the top ten hold roughly 0.02%. The sequenced material came from thymocytes. The receptors here all came from a human donor.

This clone was counted only a few times. The sample holds other DNA sequences that translate to the same CDR3. The chain is built from TRBV6-5 and TRBJ2-1; possibly TRBD1 for D (6 bases). CDR3 length: 15 amino acids. Germline CDR1 MNHEY, CDR2 SVGAGI. V shed 0 bases and J shed 1 base, with 7 bases lying between them. The CDR3 nucleotides are TGTGCCAGCAGTTACTCAGGGGGTTCCTACAATGAGCAGTTCTTC. This sequence encodes CASSYSGGSYNEQFF.

The chain links TRBV6-6 to TRBJ1-3; no clear D. The CDR3 has 12 residues. The ends were cut back, 5 bases at V and 4 bases at J, with 6 bases in the middle. CDR1 MNHNY and CDR2 SVGAGI come from the germline V gene (reference sequence). The CDR3 nucleotides are TGTGCCAGCAGTCCCCAAGGAAACACCATATATTTT. It is translated as CASSPQGNTIYF.

CDR3 sequence: CASSSGGTEAFF. The CDR3 coding sequence is TGTGCCAGCAGTTCAGGGGGCACTGAAGCTTTCTTT. The chain couples TRBV27 to TRBJ1-1; 7 positions match TRBD1. Trimming at V came to 4 bases and at J to 4 bases, leaving 0 bases not matched to a gene. The CDR3 length is 12 residues. CDR1 is MNHEY, CDR2 SMNVEV, per germline (reference sequence).

The rearrangement joins TRBV27 to TRBJ2-1; tentative D call: TRBD2 (6 bases). The CDR3 sequence is 14 residues long. V was clipped by 4 bases and J by 2 bases, with 9 bases between them. CDR1 is MNHEY, CDR2 SMNVEV, per germline (reference sequence). CDR3 region: CASSYGGTYNEQFF. The DNA of the CDR3 is TGTGCCAGCAGTTATGGCGGGACCTACAATGAGCAGTTCTTC.

The chain couples TRBV4-3 to TRBJ2-1; 10 nucleotides agree with TRBD1. The CDR3 is made up of 17 amino acids. The V gene's germline CDR1 is LGHNA and CDR2 YSLEER. V shed 2 bases and J 6 bases; nucleotides not matched to a gene: 10. CDR3 in DNA: TGCGCCAGCAGCCAACCCCGGGGGGACAGGGGATCCAATGAGCAGTTCTTC. Translating gives CASSQPRGDRGSNEQFF.

The genes are TRBV10-3 and TRBJ2-1; D not certain. Germline V gives CDR1 ENHRY, CDR2 SYGVKD. V was cut by 3 bases and J by 5 bases, with 5 bases left in between. The CDR3 has 12 residues. The CDR3, as DNA: TGTGCCATCAGTGATGTAGACAATGAGCAGTTCTTC. Residues: CAISDVDNEQFF.

As DNA, the CDR3 is TGTGCCAGCAGTACCGCGGCCAGGGTTAGGGGCGAGACCCAGTACTTC. It specifies CASSTAARVRGETQYF. The gene calls are TRBV27 and TRBJ2-5, with D tentatively TRBD1 (5 bases). Trimming cost V 5 bases and J 5 bases, with 21 bases left between them. Germline loops: CDR1 MNHEY, CDR2 SMNVEV (reference sequence). CDR3 length: 16 residues.

This clone was counted once. The rearrangement uses TRBV6-1 and TRBJ1-5, with 10 bases that match TRBD1. Trimming cost V 6 bases and J 7 bases; bases outside gene matches: 6. CDR1 and CDR2 from the germline V gene are MNHNS and SASEGT. The CDR3 contains 14 residues. This CDR3 reads CASSPTGGRQPQHF. The CDR3 DNA reads TGTGCCAGCAGCCCGACAGGGGGCCGGCAGCCCCAGCATTTT.

The V and J genes are TRBV5-8 and TRBJ2-7, with D hard to call. The CDR3 has 14 residues. V lost 2 bases and J 2 bases, leaving 11 bases between the germline ends. Per germline, CDR1 SGHTS and CDR2 YDEGEE. The CDR3 DNA reads TGTGCCAGCAGCTTTCCAGCTCGGACCTACGAGCAGTACTTC. Its translation is CASSFPARTYEQYF.

This rearrangement joins TRBV4-1 to TRBJ2-7; D possibly corresponds to TRBD2 (7 bases). The V end lost 4 bases, the J end lost 0 bases, and 13 bases lay between the germline ends. This CDR3 contains 15 residues. The germline V gene has CDR1 MGHRA and CDR2 YSYEKL. DNA for the CDR3: TGCGCCAGCAGCCCCGGGGGCGGGGGCTCCTACGAGCAGTACTTC. The encoded protein is CASSPGGGGSYEQYF.

Concerning this clone itself: Other DNA sequences in this sample translate to the same CDR3. The gene calls are TRBV27 and TRBJ2-5, with no clear D. Trimming took 8 bases from V and 4 from J, leaving 5 bases between them. This CDR3 spans 10 amino acids. The germline CDR1 and CDR2 sequences are MNHEY and SMNVEV (reference sequence). The CDR3 sequence is CASGGETQYF. DNA for the CDR3: TGTGCCAGCGGTGGAGAGACCCAGTACTTC.

This clone has a handful of counts. This rearrangement joins TRBV28 to TRBJ1-4, with D possibly matching TRBD1 (6 bases). The CDR3 length is 14 residues. CDR1 and CDR2 (germline): MDHEN, SYDVKM. V was shortened by 5 bases and J by 5 bases, with 12 bases between the two germline ends. CDR3 in DNA: TGTGCCAGCAGTCACCAGGGGAAGAATGAAAAACTGTTTTTT. Translated, it gives CASSHQGKNEKLFF.

This rearrangement joins TRBV5-5 to TRBJ1-1; 7 positions match TRBD1. The CDR3 is made up of 15 amino acids. The germline CDR1 and CDR2 sequences are SGHKS and YYEKEE (reference sequence). Trimming removed 2 bases from V and 1 base from J; junction bases left unmatched: 5. The chain's CDR3 is CASSFFGQENTEAFF. As DNA, the CDR3 is TGTGCCAGCAGCTTTTTCGGACAGGAGAACACTGAAGCTTTCTTT.

The rearrangement uses TRBV5-8 and TRBJ2-1, with 11 bases aligning to TRBD2. V trimming: 1 base; J trimming: 3 bases; junction bases outside the gene matches: 6. The germline V gene has CDR1 SGHTS and CDR2 YDEGEE. This CDR3 comprises 17 residues. DNA of the CDR3: TGTGCCAGCAGCTTGTTCCTAGCGGGAGGTATCTACAATGAGCAGTTCTTC. Its protein product is CASSLFLAGGIYNEQFF.

V gene TRBV7-6 combines with J gene TRBJ2-5; possibly TRBD2 for D (5 bases). The CDR3 is 12 amino acids. CDR1 is SGHVS, CDR2 FNYEAQ, per germline. Trimming took off 2 bases at V and 8 bases at J, with 9 bases between the two ends. In nucleotides, the CDR3 is TGTGCCAGCAGCTTACTAGCTAACACCCAGTACTTC. This translates into CASSLLANTQYF.

In its sample, this clone was seen once. The chain links TRBV5-5 to TRBJ2-1; the match to TRBD1 covers 7 bases. Looked up from germline, CDR1 is SGHKS and CDR2 is YYEKEE (reference sequence). V was clipped by 2 bases and J by 10 bases; unmatched bases: 12. The CDR3 is made up of 15 amino acids. CDR3 sequence: CASSFYDREPKEQFF. The CDR3 region has the DNA TGTGCCAGCAGCTTTTACGACAGGGAGCCCAAAGAGCAGTTCTTC.

This chain links TRBV4-2 with TRBJ2-7; no clear D. Germline assignment: CDR1 LGHNA and CDR2 YNFKEQ. This CDR3 contains 14 residues. Trimming stripped 1 base from V and 2 bases from J, with 9 bases between. The CDR3 spells CASSQVPAAYEQYF. The DNA of the CDR3 is TGTGCCAGCAGCCAAGTTCCCGCAGCCTACGAGCAGTACTTC.

The gene calls are TRBV10-3 and TRBJ1-1; D remains unclear. The length of the CDR3 is 17 residues. Trimming stripped 2 bases from V and 1 base from J, with 17 bases between. Germline CDR1 reads ENHRY; CDR2 reads SYGVKD. The DNA for the CDR3 is TGTGCCATCAGTGAGCCCACTCGCCCCACAAGGAACACTGAAGCTTTCTTT. It codes for CAISEPTRPTRNTEAFF.

The chain carries TRBV27 and TRBJ2-5; 10 bases fit TRBD2. Losses at the gene ends were 5 bases for V and 5 bases for J; bases not matched to a gene: 14. Germline V lookup: CDR1 MNHEY, CDR2 SMNVEV (reference sequence). There are 17 residues in the CDR3. The CDR3 sequence: CASSPIGSGRAGETQYF. The CDR3 DNA follows: TGTGCCAGCAGTCCTATTGGGAGCGGGAGGGCGGGGGAGACCCAGTACTTC.

In this sample, this clone turned up once. J is TRBJ1-3 and V is TRBV10-3, with D uncertain. Germline V gene lookup returns CDR1 ENHRY and CDR2 SYGVKD. The CDR3 has 15 residues. V lost 4 bases, J lost 0 bases, and 10 bases lay in between. The CDR3 DNA reads TGTGCCATCAGTGCTCTAGGAAGCTCTGGAAACACCATATATTTT. Its translation: CAISALGSSGNTIYF.

On this clone itself: One junction end disagrees with the germline gene, perhaps due to a read error. The CDR3 nucleotides read TGTGCCAGCAGTGAAGTCCGCCCGGCGGGGAATTTT. The encoded protein is CASSEVRPAGNF. The J gene is TRBJ2-3, the V gene TRBV6-1, with D maybe TRBD2 (6 bases). The length of the CDR3 is 12 residues. Germline CDR1 MNHNS, CDR2 SASEGT.

The chain is built from TRBV29-1 and TRBJ2-7; D is possibly TRBD1 (6 bases). CDR1 SQVTM and CDR2 ANQGSEA come from the germline V gene. The V gene lost 2 bases and the J gene lost 0 bases, with 11 bases spanning the gap. The CDR3 is 14 residues long. The CDR3 protein is CSVEPEDSSYEQYF. DNA for the CDR3: TGCAGCGTTGAACCAGAGGACAGCTCCTACGAGCAGTACTTC.

J is TRBJ2-3 and V is TRBV5-6, with no clear D. Germline loops: CDR1 SGHDT, CDR2 YYEEEE. Deletions cut 2 bases from V and 1 base from J, with 5 bases between. The CDR3 is 13 amino acids. CDR3 nucleotides: TGTGCCAGCAGCTTTAGCCGCACAGATACGCAGTATTTT. Amino acids: CASSFSRTDTQYF.

The rearrangement links TRBV18 to TRBJ1-3; 7 bases agree with TRBD1. Trimming took 6 bases from V and 0 from J; bases not matched to a gene: 5. Germline V gene sequence: CDR1 KGHSH, CDR2 LQKENI. The CDR3 spans 15 residues. CDR3 protein: CASSPGGASGNTIYF. CDR3 nucleotides: TGTGCCAGCTCCCCAGGGGGAGCCTCTGGAAACACCATATATTTT.

The rearrangement uses TRBV9 and TRBJ2-1; D possibly matches TRBD1 or TRBD2 (5 bases each). Per germline, CDR1 SGDLS and CDR2 YYNGEE. The CDR3 consists of 15 residues. Trimming shortened V by 4 bases and J by 9 bases, and 20 bases separated the two germline ends. The CDR3 sequence is CASSTRVSWGSEQFF. The CDR3 DNA reads as TGTGCCAGCAGCACCCGAGTTAGCTGGGGGTCTGAGCAGTTCTTC.

This clone turned up a few times. This chain links TRBV5-5 with TRBJ2-7; D remains unclear. The V end was cut by 2 bases, the J end by 4 bases, with 7 bases between. The germline gives CDR1 SGHKS, CDR2 YYEKEE (reference sequence). The CDR3 consists of 12 residues. The CDR3 here is CASSFRWYEQYF. The CDR3 region has the DNA TGTGCCAGCAGCTTTCGGTGGTACGAGCAGTACTTC. The whole variable domain, remainder taken from reference TRBV5-5 and TRBJ2-7, is DAGVTQSPTHLIKTRGQQVTLRCSPISGHKSVSWYQQVLGQGPQFIFQYYEKEERGRGNFPDRFSARQFPNYSSELNVNALLLGDSALYLCASSFRWYEQYFGPGTRLTVT.

The genes are TRBV28 and TRBJ1-1; D not certain. Germline CDR1 and CDR2: MDHEN and SYDVKM. The CDR3 is 15 amino acids. V lost 2 bases and J 0 bases, leaving 10 bases between the germline ends. The CDR3 DNA reads as TGTGCCAGCAGTTTAGCAGGCCGTGTGAACACTGAAGCTTTCTTT. Translation gives CASSLAGRVNTEAFF.

The chain couples TRBV7-6 to TRBJ2-2; 7 bases are a match to TRBD1. Losses at the gene ends were 7 bases for V and 2 bases for J; bases not matched to a gene: 13. Germline CDR1 SGHVS, CDR2 FNYEAQ. CDR3 length: 17 amino acids. As DNA, the CDR3 is TGTGCCAGCACCGCTCAACCCGGGACAGTCAACACCGGGGAGCTGTTTTTT. This codes for CASTAQPGTVNTGELFF.

J is TRBJ2-1 and V is TRBV4-1, with 11 bases identical to TRBD2. Germline V gives CDR1 MGHRA, CDR2 YSYEKL. The CDR3 has 16 residues. The ends lost 1 base at V and 8 bases at J; junction bases unmatched: 7. The DNA of the CDR3 is TGCGCCAGCAGCCAAGGAACTAGCGGGAGAAAATATGAGCAGTTCTTC. Its protein is CASSQGTSGRKYEQFF.

This sequence joins TRBV4-3 and TRBJ2-7; the match to TRBD2 covers 8 bases. Unmatched junction bases numbered 13, after V lost 0 bases and J lost 3 bases. Germline values: CDR1 LGHNA, CDR2 YSLEER. This CDR3 comprises 18 residues. CDR3 nucleotides: TGCGCCAGCAGCCAAGAGCTTAGGGGTCTAGCGGGCTTCTACGAGCAGTACTTC. Its protein is CASSQELRGLAGFYEQYF.